This T cell receptor (beta chain) was observed in a study of CD8 T cells in Susac syndrome. Points from the study as a whole: Clonal CD8+ expansion in Susac was highest in TEMRA cells and active patients.

With random hexamers, reverse transcription was performed on about 0.5 to 1 ug of RNA. It was immunoSEQ multiplex PCR that amplified TCR beta CDR3 across 54 Vbeta and 13 Jbeta. TCRdb ran MiXCR on the immunoSEQ multiplex PCR reads and lists one entry per CDR3 protein. This sample has some 130,000 distinct CDR3 sequences; around 95% occur once, and the top ten carry roughly 0.17%. In the case of this clonotype: Its antigen is currently unknown.

The authors carried out high-throughput sequencing of TCR beta. They applied it to CD8+ and CD4+ T cells obtained from blood. The V gene end was trimmed by 7 bases and the J gene end by 2 bases; junction bases not matched to a gene: 5. The CDR3 loop spans 14 amino acids. Sequencing was performed on CD8+ T cells from PBMCs. This TCR came from a human donor with Susac syndrome. This chain connects TRBV12-3 or TRBV12-4 to TRBJ2-5; 9 bases are shared with TRBD2. The CDR3 loop reads CASKAGGGQETQYF. The CDR3 region has the DNA TGTGCCAGCAAGGCGGGAGGGGGGCAAGAGACCCAGTACTTC.